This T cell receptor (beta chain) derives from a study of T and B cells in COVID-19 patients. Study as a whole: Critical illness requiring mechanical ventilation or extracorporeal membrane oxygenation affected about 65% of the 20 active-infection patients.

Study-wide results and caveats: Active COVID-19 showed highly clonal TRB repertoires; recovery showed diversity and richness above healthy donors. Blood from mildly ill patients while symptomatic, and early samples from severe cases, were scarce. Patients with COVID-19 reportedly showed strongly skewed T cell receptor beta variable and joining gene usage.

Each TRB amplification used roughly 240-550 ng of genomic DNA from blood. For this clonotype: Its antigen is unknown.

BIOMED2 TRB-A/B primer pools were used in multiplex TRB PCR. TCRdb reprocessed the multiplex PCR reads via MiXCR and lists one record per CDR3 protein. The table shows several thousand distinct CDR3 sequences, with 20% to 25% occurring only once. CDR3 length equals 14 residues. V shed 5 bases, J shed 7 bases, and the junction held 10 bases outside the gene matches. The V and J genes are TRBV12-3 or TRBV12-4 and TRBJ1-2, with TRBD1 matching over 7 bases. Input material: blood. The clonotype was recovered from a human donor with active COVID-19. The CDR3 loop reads CASSPRTGVGGYTF. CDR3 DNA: TGTGCCAGCAGTCCAAGGACAGGAGTAGGTGGCTACACCTTC.